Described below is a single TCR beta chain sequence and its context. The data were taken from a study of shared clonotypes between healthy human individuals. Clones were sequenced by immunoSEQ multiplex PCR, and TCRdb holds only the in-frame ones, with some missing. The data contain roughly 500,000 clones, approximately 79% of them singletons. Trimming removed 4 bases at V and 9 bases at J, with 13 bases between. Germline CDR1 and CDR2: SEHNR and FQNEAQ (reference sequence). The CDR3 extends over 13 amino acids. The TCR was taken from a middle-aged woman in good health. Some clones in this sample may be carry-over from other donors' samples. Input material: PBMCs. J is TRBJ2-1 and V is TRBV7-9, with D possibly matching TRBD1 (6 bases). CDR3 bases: TGTGCCAGCAGCTACCGTACAGGGTTTGAGCAGTTCTTC. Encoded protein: CASSYRTGFEQFF.